Listed here are 5 T cell receptor beta chains from one sample, sequenced in a study of human T cells and chemical hapten exposure. MiXCR, run by TCRdb on the RACE reads, gives a single entry per CDR3 protein. The sample records around 260,000 distinct CDR3 sequences, about 9% being singletons. The time point: pre-sensitization, week 0. The treatment was: therapeutic diphenylcyclopropenone sensitization with weekly scalp DPC. Material: whole blood, obtained in connection with sensitization to the hapten diphenylcyclopropenone (DPC). Receptors were obtained from a woman aged 40 to 50 with alopecia areata. Some clones in this sample may be carry-over from other donors' samples.

This clonotype has a count of ten or more. The chain carries TRBV4-2 and TRBJ2-5; no reliable D call. This CDR3 has 14 residues. Trimming stripped 4 bases from V and 5 bases from J, with 14 bases between. Germline values: CDR1 LGHNA, CDR2 YNFKEQ. CDR3 sequence: CASSPGEVDETQYF. CDR3 DNA: TGTGCCAGCAGCCCTGGGGAAGTGGATGAGACCCAGTACTTC.

This clonotype has just a few counts. The chain carries TRBV28 and TRBJ1-2; D is unresolved. The CDR3 runs 13 residues. Per the germline V gene, CDR1 is MDHEN and CDR2 is SYDVKM. CDR3 sequence: CGSGENNDYGYTF. Written as DNA, the CDR3 is TGTGGTAGTGGGGAGAATAATGACTATGGCTACACCTTC.

The sample holds many counts of this clonotype. The rearrangement uses TRBV6-2 or TRBV6-3 and TRBJ2-1; TRBD2 matches 9 bases. The J segment lost 0 bases and the V segment lost 2 bases, leaving 5 bases of the junction unmatched. The CDR3 is 17 amino acids. The germline V gene has CDR1 MNHEY and CDR2 SVGEGT. CDR3 nucleotides: TGTGCCAGCAGTTACGTCGGTAGCGGGAGCTCCTACAATGAGCAGTTCTTC. This translates into CASSYVGSGSSYNEQFF.

In regard to this clonotype: One end of the junction fails to match germline, which may point to a read error. This rearrangement joins TRBV7-9 to TRBJ1-2, with D perhaps TRBD1 (5 bases). The CDR3 length is 15 residues. Per germline, CDR1 SEHNR and CDR2 FQNEAQ (reference sequence). The CDR3 coding sequence is TGTGCCAGCAGCTTAGCGAATTTGTTGTCGGGGACGCTAATATTC. It codes for CASSLANLLSGTLIF. The whole variable domain, filled in from reference TRBV7-9 and TRBJ1-2, reads DTGVSQNPRHKITKRGQNVTFRCDPISEHNRLYWYRQTLGQGPEFLTYFQNEAQLEKSRLLSDRFSAERPKGSFSTLEIQRTEQGDSAMYLCASSLANLLSGTLIFGSGTRLTVV.

This clonotype was seen ten or more times. The V and J genes are TRBV2 and TRBJ2-7, with TRBD2 matching 8 bases. Germline CDR1 SNHLY, CDR2 FYNNEI. The junction had 3 bases not matched to a gene; V was cut back by 9 bases and J by 2 bases. CDR3 size: 12 residues. The CDR3 nucleotides are TGTGCCAGTTTAGCGGGACCCTACGAGCAGTACTTC. It translates to CASLAGPYEQYF.